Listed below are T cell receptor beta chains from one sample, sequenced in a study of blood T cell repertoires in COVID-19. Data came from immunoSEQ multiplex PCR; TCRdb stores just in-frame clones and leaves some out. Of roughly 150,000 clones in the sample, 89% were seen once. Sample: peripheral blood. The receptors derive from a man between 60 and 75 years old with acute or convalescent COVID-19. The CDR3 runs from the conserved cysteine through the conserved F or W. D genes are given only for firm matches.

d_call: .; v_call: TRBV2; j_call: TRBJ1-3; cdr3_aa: CASRTLIGLLGNTIYF
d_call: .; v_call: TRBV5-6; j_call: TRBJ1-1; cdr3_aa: CASSPRGTEAFF
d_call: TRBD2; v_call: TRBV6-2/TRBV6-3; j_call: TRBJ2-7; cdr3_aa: CASSYGGGTTYEQYF
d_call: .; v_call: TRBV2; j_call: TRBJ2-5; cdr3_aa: CASRRQQETQYF
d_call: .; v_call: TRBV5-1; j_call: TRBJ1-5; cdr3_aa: CASSLDVGSHSQHF
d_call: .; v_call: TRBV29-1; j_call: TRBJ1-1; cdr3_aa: CSVEMGFEGTEAFF
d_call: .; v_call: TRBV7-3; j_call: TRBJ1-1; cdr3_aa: CASSSLDRNTEAFF
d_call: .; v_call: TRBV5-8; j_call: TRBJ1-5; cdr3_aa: CASSSRRGYSNQPQHF
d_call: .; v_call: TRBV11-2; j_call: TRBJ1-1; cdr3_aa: CASSHIQGRRTEAFF
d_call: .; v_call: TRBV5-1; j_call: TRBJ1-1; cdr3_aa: CASAERLEGSDTEAFF
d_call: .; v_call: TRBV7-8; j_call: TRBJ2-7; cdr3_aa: CASSFTGFGEQYF
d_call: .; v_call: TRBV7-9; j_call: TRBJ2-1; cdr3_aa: CASSLEAGWDEQFF
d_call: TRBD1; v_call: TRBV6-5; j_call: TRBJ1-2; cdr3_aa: CASRAPGQGSGGYTF